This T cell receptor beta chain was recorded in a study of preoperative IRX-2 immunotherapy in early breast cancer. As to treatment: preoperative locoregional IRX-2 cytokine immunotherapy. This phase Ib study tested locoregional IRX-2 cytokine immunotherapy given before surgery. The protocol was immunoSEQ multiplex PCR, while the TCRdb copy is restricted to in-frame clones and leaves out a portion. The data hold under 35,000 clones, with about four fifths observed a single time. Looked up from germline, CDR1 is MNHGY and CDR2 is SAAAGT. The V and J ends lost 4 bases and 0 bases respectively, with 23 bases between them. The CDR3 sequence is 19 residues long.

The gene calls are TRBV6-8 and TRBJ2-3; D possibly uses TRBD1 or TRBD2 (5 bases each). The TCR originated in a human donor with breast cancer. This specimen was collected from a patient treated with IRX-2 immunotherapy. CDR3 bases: TGTGCCAGCAGTTCAGGTGGGACGGAATTCTTCCCTAGCACAGATACGCAGTATTTT. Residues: CASSSGGTEFFPSTDTQYF.